This TCR beta chain was observed in a study of monozygotic twins with inflammatory bowel disease. cDNA was made in eight separate reactions per sample. UMIs that included a 6-nucleotide sample barcode were added by template switching, which took place during cDNA synthesis. TCRalpha and TCRbeta cDNA was put through two nested PCRs of roughly 16 and 10 cycles. TCRdb reworked the 5' RACE reads into one entry per CDR3 protein, no DNA. This sample's clone table lists 300,000 to 350,000 distinct CDR3 sequences. As concerns this clonotype: Its antigen is unknown.

General study points: Comparison of concordant versus discordant twins revealed no difference in repertoire similarity, possibly due to limited power.

CDR3 length equals 13 residues. Looked up from germline, CDR1 is SGHRS and CDR2 is YFSETQ. Material: blood. The clonotype was recovered from a human donor with ulcerative colitis or Crohn's disease, or a healthy co-twin of an affected twin (not recorded which). The rearrangement joins TRBV5-1 to TRBJ1-1; without DNA, the TCRdb call of TRBD1 cannot be checked. The CDR3 region is CASRLGQNTEAFF.